Presented here are 14 T cell receptor beta chains from one specimen sequenced in a study of blood T cells in healthy people across ages. Using a J-beta primer mix together with a sample-barcoded 5' primer, a second PCR was run for about 6 to 12 cycles. TCRdb passed the 5' RACE reads through MiXCR, listing each CDR3 protein once. The table lists hundreds of thousands of distinct CDR3 sequences, about 42% of them singletons. What was sequenced was blood. Receptor source: an elderly man in good health.

This chain connects TRBV6-1 to TRBJ1-5; D is unresolved. The V gene's germline CDR1 is MNHNS and CDR2 SASEGT. CDR3 length: 13 amino acids. Trimming stripped 2 bases from V and 7 bases from J, with 9 bases between. The CDR3 DNA reads as TGTGCCAGCAGTGAACGGATGGAGCAGCCCCAGCATTTT. Protein sequence: CASSERMEQPQHF.

V is TRBV4-2 and J is TRBJ2-1, with D perhaps matching TRBD2 (5 bases). The CDR3 contains 20 residues. Trimming cost V 0 bases and J 4 bases, with 25 bases left between them. The germline V gene encodes CDR1 LGHNA and CDR2 YNFKEQ. CDR3 nucleotide sequence: TGTGCCAGCAGCCAAGATCTGGGTTCCCCAGGACTCCGAAAATACAATGAGCAGTTCTTC. Residues: CASSQDLGSPGLRKYNEQFF.

This clonotype has a count of ten or more. V and J are TRBV5-1 and TRBJ2-1; a possible D gene is TRBD2 (5 bases). Germline CDR1 SGHRS, CDR2 YFSETQ. Trimming pared 4 bases from V and 0 bases from J, leaving 11 bases between. This CDR3 comprises 15 residues. This CDR3 is CASSATSISYNEQFF. The CDR3, as DNA: TGCGCCAGCAGCGCTACTAGTATCTCCTACAATGAGCAGTTCTTC.

CDR3 nucleotide sequence: TGTGCCAGCAGTTTTGACGGGACGCACAATGAGCAGTTCTTC. Its protein product is CASSFDGTHNEQFF. The chain joins TRBV6-6 to TRBJ2-1, with D tentatively TRBD1 or TRBD2 (5 bases each). Germline values: CDR1 MNHNY, CDR2 SVGAGI (reference sequence). Trimming removed 4 bases at V and 5 bases at J, with 12 bases between. This CDR3 comprises 14 residues.

This clonotype was seen a handful of times. The V and J genes are TRBV20-1 and TRBJ2-1; TRBD2 matches 9 bases. V shed 0 bases, J shed 7 bases, and the junction held 4 bases outside the gene matches. The germline CDR1 and CDR2 sequences are DFQATT and SNEGSKA (reference sequence). The CDR3 sequence is 14 residues long. The DNA of the CDR3 is TGCAGTGCTAGAGATGGCGGGAGGGTAAATGAGCAGTTCTTC. This sequence encodes CSARDGGRVNEQFF.

This clonotype has more than one count but fewer than ten. The chain has TRBV20-1 and TRBJ2-3; TRBD2 matches at 10 bases. Unmatched junction bases numbered 6, after V lost 0 bases and J lost 3 bases. The CDR3 loop spans 16 amino acids. Germline V CDR1 and CDR2: DFQATT, SNEGSKA (reference sequence). CDR3 protein: CSARDSFSGRTDTQYF. The CDR3 coding sequence is TGCAGTGCTAGAGATAGTTTTAGCGGGAGGACAGATACGCAGTATTTT.

The J gene is TRBJ2-1, the V gene TRBV12-5; 8 nucleotides match TRBD2. The V and J ends lost 3 bases and 2 bases, in that order; junction bases with no gene match: 0. From germline, CDR1 is LGHNT and CDR2 FRNRAP. The CDR3 is 14 residues long. This CDR3 is CASGLAGAYNEQFF. CDR3 sequence (DNA): TGTGCTAGTGGTTTAGCGGGGGCCTACAATGAGCAGTTCTTC.

This clonotype was counted many times. The V call is TRBV28, the J call TRBJ2-7, with 7 nucleotides matching TRBD2. The CDR3 totals 14 residues. The junction had 5 bases not matched to a gene; V was cut back by 3 bases and J by 3 bases. Germline CDR1 and CDR2: MDHEN and SYDVKM. The CDR3 reads CASSFGGRNYEQYF. The CDR3 region has the DNA TGTGCCAGCAGTTTCGGCGGGAGAAACTACGAGCAGTACTTC.

The CDR3 DNA follows: TGCAGTGCTACCAGGGGCTACGAGCAGTACTTC. Translated, it gives CSATRGYEQYF. This chain uses TRBV20-1 with TRBJ2-7; maybe TRBD1 (6 bases). The CDR3 consists of 11 residues. V lost 4 bases, J lost 3 bases, and 7 bases lay in between. Looked up from germline, CDR1 is DFQATT and CDR2 is SNEGSKA (reference sequence).

This clonotype came up many times. The chain carries TRBV29-1 and TRBJ2-1; perhaps TRBD2 as D (6 bases). The germline gives CDR1 SQVTM, CDR2 ANQGSEA. V was clipped by 1 base and J by 0 bases, with 13 bases between them. CDR3 length: 16 residues. CDR3 bases: TGCAGCGTTGAAGGGACGGGACTCAGCTCCTACAATGAGCAGTTCTTC. Amino acid sequence: CSVEGTGLSSYNEQFF.

The chain is built from TRBV3-1 and TRBJ2-5; D tentatively reads TRBD1 or TRBD2 (5 bases each). The germline CDR1 and CDR2 sequences are LGHDT and YNNKEL (reference sequence). V dropped 6 bases and J dropped 5 bases, with 13 bases sitting between them. This CDR3 region has 13 residues. The CDR3 protein is CASSSGTGETQYF. The CDR3 DNA sequence: TGTGCCAGCAGTTCCGGGACGGGGGAGACCCAGTACTTC.

The chain has TRBV7-2 and TRBJ1-2; no reliable D call. CDR3 size: 16 residues. CDR1 and CDR2 from the germline V gene are SGHTA and FQGNSA. Trimming left V 5 bases short and J 5 bases short, with 21 bases between. The CDR3 region has the DNA TGTGCCAGCAGCCCTAGTGGCACAGCCCGTGGGTATGGCTACACCTTC. Translation gives CASSPSGTARGYGYTF.

As for this clonotype: Just one base apart from a much larger clone, this may be a read error. The chain carries TRBV9 and TRBJ2-4; D not certain. The J call may not be correct, given that the DNA end is closer to TRBJ2-7. CDR3 length: 13 amino acids. Germline CDR1 is SGDLS and CDR2 is YYNGEE. The CDR3 sequence is CASSGDGVHEQYF. The CDR3 region has the DNA TGTGCCAGCAGCGGAGATGGGGTCCACGAGCAGTACTTC.

The V call is TRBV12-3 or TRBV12-4, the J call TRBJ2-7; 12 bases agree with TRBD1. V dropped 2 bases and J dropped 0; count of bases not matched to a gene: 5. The CDR3 is 17 residues long. The DNA for the CDR3 is TGTGCCAGCAGTTTATGGGGGACAGGGGGCAGCTCCTACGAGCAGTACTTC. Its protein is CASSLWGTGGSSYEQYF.